These 21 T cell receptor beta chains were all obtained from the same sample, sequenced in a study of OX40 agonist ivuxolimab in advanced cancers. Using immunoSEQ multiplex PCR, the repertoire was profiled, and TCRdb retains in-frame clones only, with some absent. The sample holds more than 95,000 clones, roughly 94% seen once. The source material was CD4+ or CD8+ T cells sorted from blood, sampled in a trial of the OX40 agonist ivuxolimab. These receptors were taken from an adult with an advanced solid tumor such as melanoma, head and neck, liver or kidney cancer.

The chain has TRBV28 and TRBJ1-2; D ambiguous. Trimming shortened V by 5 bases and J by 1 base, and 14 bases separated the two germline ends. CDR1 and CDR2 from the germline V gene are MDHEN and SYDVKM. The CDR3 runs 15 residues. CDR3 nucleotides: TGTGCCAGCAGTCTGGGGTCCTTCTATAACTATGGCTACACCTTC. Protein: CASSLGSFYNYGYTF.

The rearrangement links TRBV18 to TRBJ1-2; no reliable D call. With 2 bases removed from V and 8 bases from J, the gap between germline ends came to 6 bases. Germline V gene data show CDR1 as KGHSH and CDR2 as LQKENI. CDR3 length: 11 residues. The CDR3: CASSPSGGYTF. CDR3 DNA: TGTGCCAGCTCACCATCGGGGGGCTACACCTTC.

The genes are TRBV25-1 and TRBJ2-6; D possibly corresponds to TRBD2 (6 bases). The V gene lost 1 base and the J gene lost 2 bases, with 12 bases spanning the gap. Germline V gene sequence: CDR1 MGHDK, CDR2 SYGVNS. This CDR3 region has 17 residues. The CDR3 bases are TGTGCCAGCAGTGAATCGCCCGGAGGGGCTGGGGCCAACGTCCTGACTTTC. The encoded protein is CASSESPGGAGANVLTF.

This clone was seen only a few times. The gene calls are TRBV7-9 and TRBJ2-2; 8 bases fit TRBD1. The V gene end was trimmed by 11 bases and the J gene end by 3 bases; junction bases not matched to a gene: 8. CDR3 length: 14 residues. Germline-derived CDR1 and CDR2 are SEHNR and FQNEAQ (reference sequence). The CDR3 spells CAGQTGVDTGELFF. CDR3 coding DNA: TGTGCCGGGCAGACAGGGGTGGACACCGGGGAGCTGTTTTTT. The variable domain in full, with the rest retrieved from reference TRBV7-9 and TRBJ2-2, is DTGVSQNPRHKITKRGQNVTFRCDPISEHNRLYWYRQTLGQGPEFLTYFQNEAQLEKSRLLSDRFSAERPKGSFSTLEIQRTEQGDSAMYLCAGQTGVDTGELFFGEGSRLTVL.

The chain has TRBV20-1 and TRBJ1-2; TRBD1 might be the D (5 bases). The CDR3 length is 11 residues. The ends were cut back, 5 bases at V and 13 bases at J, with 17 bases in the middle. The germline CDR1 and CDR2 sequences are DFQATT and SNEGSKA (reference sequence). CDR3 nucleotides: TGCAGTGCTGCCGGGGACGCGCATCTCACCTTC. Its translation is CSAAGDAHLTF.

This sequence joins TRBV19 and TRBJ1-2; TRBD1 might be the D (5 bases). This CDR3 region has 13 residues. Per the germline V gene, CDR1 is LNHDA and CDR2 is SQIVND (reference sequence). Deletions cut 5 bases from V and 0 bases from J, with 7 bases between. The CDR3 loop reads CASSRDSNYGYTF. The CDR3 DNA reads TGTGCCAGTAGTCGGGACTCTAACTATGGCTACACCTTC. The variable domain in full, completed from reference TRBV19 and TRBJ1-2, reads DGGITQSPKYLFRKEGQNVTLSCEQNLNHDAMYWYRQDPGQGLRLIYYSQIVNDFQKGDIAEGYSVSREKKESFPLTVTSAQKNPTAFYLCASSRDSNYGYTFGSGTRLTVV.

This clone is labeled as medium-sized. This chain links TRBV11-3 with TRBJ1-1; no definite D call. CDR1 is SGHNT, CDR2 YENEEA, per germline. CDR3 length: 15 amino acids. Trimming took 0 bases from V and 1 from J, leaving 9 bases between them. The chain's CDR3 is CASSLDSSQNTEAFF. In DNA form, the CDR3 reads TGTGCCAGCAGCTTAGACAGCTCACAGAACACTGAAGCTTTCTTT.

The CDR3 coding sequence is TGTGCCAGCAGGATCACAGGTTACGAGCAGTACTTC. The encoded protein is CASRITGYEQYF. V and J are TRBV28 and TRBJ2-7, with TRBD1 as a possible D gene (5 bases). V was clipped by 6 bases and J by 4 bases, with 10 bases between them. CDR1 is MDHEN and CDR2 is SYDVKM in the germline V gene. The length of the CDR3 is 12 residues.

V usage is TRBV2 and J usage is TRBJ1-2; D not resolved. V was trimmed by 8 bases and J by 5 bases, leaving 12 bases between them. CDR3 size: 12 residues. Per germline, CDR1 SNHLY and CDR2 FYNNEI. The CDR3 DNA reads TGTGCCAGCCGGACGCAACTTTATGGCTACACCTTC. This encodes CASRTQLYGYTF.

This clone was found a few times. The chain uses TRBV25-1 and TRBJ1-2; 7 bases are a match to TRBD1. V gave up 2 bases and J gave up 8 bases; unmatched junction bases: 5. Germline V CDR1 and CDR2: MGHDK, SYGVNS. The CDR3 runs to 13 residues. The DNA for the CDR3 is TGTGCCAGCAGTGAACGCAGGGGGAAGGGCTACACCTTC. Its translation: CASSERRGKGYTF.

This rearrangement joins TRBV5-6 to TRBJ2-1; 10 nucleotides align to TRBD2. Germline V CDR1 and CDR2: SGHDT, YYEEEE. The V gene end was trimmed by 3 bases and the J gene end by 0 bases; junction bases not matched to a gene: 0. The CDR3 totals 15 residues. The CDR3 DNA reads as TGTGCCAGCAGCTCTAGCGGGAGCTCCTACAATGAGCAGTTCTTC. Translating it yields CASSSSGSSYNEQFF.

J is TRBJ1-5 and V is TRBV27, with a weak D call TRBD1 (6 bases). Trimming took off 4 bases at V and 6 bases at J, with 10 bases between the two ends. The CDR3 sequence is 13 residues long. Germline-derived CDR1 and CDR2 are MNHEY and SMNVEV (reference sequence). Here the CDR3 DNA reads TGTGCCAGCAGTTACAGGGACGGTCAGCCCCAGCATTTT. This gives the protein CASSYRDGQPQHF.

In this sample, this clone turned up once. V is TRBV6-5 and J is TRBJ1-4; the D gene is possibly TRBD1 (6 bases). Trimming took off 6 bases at V and 3 bases at J, with 14 bases between the two ends. The CDR3 extends over 15 amino acids. Germline CDR1 reads MNHEY; CDR2 reads SVGAGI. The CDR3 region is CASRSEGVANEKLFF. CDR3 DNA: TGTGCCAGCAGGTCCGAGGGGGTCGCTAATGAAAAACTGTTTTTT.

The chain uses TRBV5-4 and TRBJ1-5; TRBD1 matches 10 bases. Germline V gives CDR1 SGHNT, CDR2 YYREEE (reference sequence). The CDR3 sequence is 16 residues long. After removal of 5 bases from V and 7 bases from J, the junction contained 12 bases not matched to a gene. The DNA for the CDR3 is TGTGCCAGCAGTTTTCTTACCGGGACAGGGGACCAGCCCCAGCATTTT. This encodes CASSFLTGTGDQPQHF. The full variable domain, with the rest looked up from reference TRBV5-4 and TRBJ1-5, is ETGVTQSPTHLIKTRGQQVTLRCSSQSGHNTVSWYQQALGQGPQFIFQYYREEENGRGNFPPRFSGLQFPNYSSELNVNALELDDSALYLCASSFLTGTGDQPQHFGDGTRLSIL.

The rearrangement uses TRBV6-5 and TRBJ2-5; D gene ambiguous. This CDR3 has 14 residues. CDR1 is MNHEY and CDR2 is SVGAGI in the germline V gene. Trimming took off 2 bases at V and 0 bases at J, with 7 bases between the two ends. Written as DNA, the CDR3 is TGTGCCAGCAGTTACAGGGCCAACCAAGAGACCCAGTACTTC. Protein product: CASSYRANQETQYF.

The rearrangement links TRBV6-5 to TRBJ1-1, with unresolved D. In germline, CDR1 is MNHEY, CDR2 SVGAGI. Trimming stripped 0 bases from V and 1 base from J, with 6 bases between. The CDR3 has 14 amino acids. The CDR3 nucleotides read TGTGCCAGCAGTTACTCGAGGGCGAACACTGAAGCTTTCTTT. Protein: CASSYSRANTEAFF.

V gene TRBV4-1 combines with J gene TRBJ2-1; 13 bases match TRBD2. The CDR3 is 17 residues long. The junction had 4 bases not matched to a gene; V was cut back by 0 bases and J by 5 bases. Per germline, CDR1 MGHRA and CDR2 YSYEKL. The CDR3 here is CASSQDILAGGHNEQFF. The CDR3 region has the DNA TGCGCCAGCAGCCAAGATATACTAGCGGGGGGGCACAATGAGCAGTTCTTC.

This chain joins TRBV18 and TRBJ2-7; no definite D call. V lost 0 bases, J lost 7 bases, and 10 bases lay in between. The V gene's germline CDR1 is KGHSH and CDR2 LQKENI. The CDR3 consists of 13 residues. In DNA form, the CDR3 reads TGTGCCAGCTCACCACCGTCCCTAGGAGAGCAGTACTTC. Its translation: CASSPPSLGEQYF.

This clone was detected only once. V gene TRBV6-6 combines with J gene TRBJ1-6; TRBD1 aligns across 9 bases. The V segment lost 2 bases and the J segment 10 bases; nucleotides outside the gene matches: 6. CDR3 size: 15 residues. Germline values: CDR1 MNHNY, CDR2 SVGAGI (reference sequence). The CDR3 sequence is CASSYDRGDWSPLHF. DNA for the CDR3: TGTGCCAGCAGTTACGACAGGGGGGATTGGTCACCCCTCCACTTT.

V and J are TRBV15 and TRBJ2-7, with D uncertain. Trimming removed 1 base from V and 4 bases from J, with 5 bases in between. The CDR3 totals 12 residues. CDR1 is LNHNV, CDR2 YYDKDF, per germline (reference sequence). CDR3 protein: CATSRVGYEQYF. The CDR3 DNA is TGTGCCACCAGCAGAGTAGGGTACGAGCAGTACTTC.

The genes are TRBV15 and TRBJ2-5; no firm D call. Germline V gene sequence: CDR1 LNHNV, CDR2 YYDKDF (reference sequence). V was trimmed by 3 bases and J by 3 bases, leaving 8 bases between them. CDR3 length equals 13 residues. CDR3 residues: CATSRAQKETQYF. The CDR3 DNA reads as TGTGCCACCAGCAGGGCCCAAAAAGAGACCCAGTACTTC.